This T cell receptor beta chain emerged from a study of OX40 agonist ivuxolimab in advanced cancers. Whole-study context: Those treated in dose escalation had hepatocellular carcinoma, melanoma, renal cell cancer or head and neck cancer.

As for this clone: What it binds is unknown.

Study-wide points: Partial responders dosed at 0.1-3.0 mg/kg displayed clonal expansion ranking among the lowest. Some of the nonresponding patients also showed low levels of normalized T-cell clonal expansion. On average, CD8+ T cells had more expanded clones than CD4+.

Sequencing was performed with immunoSEQ multiplex PCR; in TCRdb, only in-frame clones are kept and a portion is missing. This table holds some 75,000 clones, approximately 83% found once. Trimming stripped 0 bases from V and 5 bases from J, with 8 bases between. CDR3 length equals 13 residues. CDR1 and CDR2 (germline): SGHNT, YYREEE (reference sequence). The receptor was derived from an adult with an advanced solid tumor such as melanoma, head and neck, liver or kidney cancer. This specimen consisted of CD4+ or CD8+ T cells sorted from blood, obtained in a trial of the OX40 agonist ivuxolimab. The rearrangement joins TRBV5-4 to TRBJ2-5; D gene ambiguous. The DNA for the CDR3 is TGTGCCAGCAGCTTGGTTAGTGGGGAGACCCAGTACTTC. Encoded protein: CASSLVSGETQYF.